The present T cell receptor beta chain was sequenced within a study of Ad26.COV2.S vaccination and SARS-CoV-2 variants. Study background: Intramuscular Ad26.COV2.S at 5x10^10 or 1x10^11 viral particles. Study-wide results and caveats: The authors reported substantial breadth in spike-specific CD8+ and CD4+ T cell responses after vaccination.

Sample treatment: about 20 received Ad26.COV2.S at low or high dose, single or two shots; several received placebo; per-sample allocation not given. Specimens were obtained on day 63 following the first vaccine or placebo injection. Within Boston, the person who donated was an adult of 18-55 years. Sequenced by immunoSEQ multiplex PCR; TCRdb stores in-frame clones only, minus some. This table has approximately 460,000 clones, roughly nine tenths appearing once. Looked up from germline, CDR1 is SQVTM and CDR2 is ANQGSEA. This CDR3 comprises 14 residues. V was clipped by 6 bases and J by 2 bases; unmatched bases: 9. Note on this clone: Its target is unknown.

The chain uses TRBV29-1 and TRBJ2-5; 7 bases align to TRBD1. The starting material was peripheral blood, obtained in a trial of Ad26.COV2.S vaccine versus placebo. The origin of this receptor is a person between 18 and 65 years old who received the Ad26.COV2.S COVID-19 vaccine or a placebo. The CDR3 bases are TGCAGCGTGAAGCACAGGGGACCGCAAGAGACCCAGTACTTC. The encoded protein is CSVKHRGPQETQYF. Drawing the rest from reference TRBV29-1 and TRBJ2-5, the complete variable domain is SAVISQKPSRDICQRGTSLTIQCQVDSQVTMMFWYRQQPGQSLTLIATANQGSEATYESGFVIDKFPISRPNLTFSTLTVSNMSPEDSSIYLCSVKHRGPQETQYFGPGTRLLVL.